The T cell receptor beta chain described here comes from a study of PD-1 blockade in classical Hodgkin lymphoma. Findings and limits, study-wide: Researchers reported that CD4+ TCR diversity, though not CD8+, rose significantly by C4D1.

This clone was observed a single time. Its antigen is undetermined. TCRdb keeps only in-frame clones here, not all; method: immunoSEQ multiplex PCR. The data hold about 110,000 clones, with 70% to 90% observed a single time. Patients all relapsed after autologous stem cell transplantation, and there was variation in brentuximab vedotin exposure. Germline CDR1 MNHNY, CDR2 SVGAGI (reference sequence). V was shortened by 6 bases and J by 4 bases, with 7 bases between the two germline ends. This CDR3 is built from 12 residues. The V and J genes are TRBV6-6 and TRBJ1-5; D gene ambiguous. This receptor was taken from a human donor with classical Hodgkin lymphoma. Sequenced here: peripheral blood mononuclear cells (PBMCs), sampled before the second cycle of nivolumab. In nucleotides, the CDR3 is TGTGCCAGCAGCCTACAGAATCAGCCCCAGCATTTT. Its translation: CASSLQNQPQHF.